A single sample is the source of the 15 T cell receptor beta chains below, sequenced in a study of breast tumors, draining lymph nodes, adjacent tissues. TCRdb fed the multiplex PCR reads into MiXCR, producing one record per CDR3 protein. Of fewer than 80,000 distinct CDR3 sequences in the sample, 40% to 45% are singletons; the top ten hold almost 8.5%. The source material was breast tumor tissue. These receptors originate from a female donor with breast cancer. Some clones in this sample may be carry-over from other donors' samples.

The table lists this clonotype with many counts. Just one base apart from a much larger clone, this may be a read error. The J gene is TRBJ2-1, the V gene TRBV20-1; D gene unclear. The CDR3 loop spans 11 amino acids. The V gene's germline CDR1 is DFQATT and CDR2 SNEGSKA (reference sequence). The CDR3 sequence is CSARWYNEQSF. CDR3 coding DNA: TGCAGTGCTAGATGGTACAATGAGCAGTCCTTC.

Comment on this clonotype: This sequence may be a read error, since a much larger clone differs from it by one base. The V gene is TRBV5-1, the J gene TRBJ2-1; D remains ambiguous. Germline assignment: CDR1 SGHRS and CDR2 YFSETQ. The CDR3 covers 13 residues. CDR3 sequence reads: CASSLRQGNDQFF. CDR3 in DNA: TGCGCCAGCAGCTTGCGCCAAGGCAATGACCAGTTCTTC.

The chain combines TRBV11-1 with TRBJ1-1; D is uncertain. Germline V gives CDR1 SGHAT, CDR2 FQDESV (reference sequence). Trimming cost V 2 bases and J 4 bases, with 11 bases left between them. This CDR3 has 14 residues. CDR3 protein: CASSLSWETTEAFF. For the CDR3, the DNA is TGTGCCAGCAGCTTAAGCTGGGAGACCACTGAAGCTTTCTTT.

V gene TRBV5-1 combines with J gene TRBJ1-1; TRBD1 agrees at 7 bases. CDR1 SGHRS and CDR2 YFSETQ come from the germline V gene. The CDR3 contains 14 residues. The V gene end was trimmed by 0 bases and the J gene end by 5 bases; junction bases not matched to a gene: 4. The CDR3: CASSLGTGDTEAFF. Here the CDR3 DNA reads TGCGCCAGCAGCTTGGGGACAGGAGATACTGAAGCTTTCTTT.

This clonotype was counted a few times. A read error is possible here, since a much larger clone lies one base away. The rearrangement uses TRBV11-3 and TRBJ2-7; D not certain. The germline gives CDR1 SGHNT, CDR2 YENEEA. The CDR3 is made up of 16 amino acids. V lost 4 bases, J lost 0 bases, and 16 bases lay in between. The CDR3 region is CASSSQTASSSYEQYF. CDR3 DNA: TGTGCCAGCAGCTCACAAACAGCTTCGAGCTCCTACGAGCAGTACTTC.

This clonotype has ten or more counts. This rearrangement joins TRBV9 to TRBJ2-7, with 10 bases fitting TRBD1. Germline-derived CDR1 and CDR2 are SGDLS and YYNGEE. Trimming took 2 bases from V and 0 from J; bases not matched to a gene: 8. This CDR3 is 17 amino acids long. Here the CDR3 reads CASSVGWGQGSSYEQYF. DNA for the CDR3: TGTGCCAGCAGCGTCGGGTGGGGACAGGGGAGCTCCTACGAGCAGTACTTC.

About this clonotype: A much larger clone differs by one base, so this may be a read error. The DNA for the CDR3 is TGCGCCAGCAGCCTCTACAACGAGGGTGGCATTCAGTACTTC. It yields the protein CASSLYNEGGIQYF. V is TRBV4-1 and J is TRBJ2-4; possible D gene TRBD2, 5 bases. This CDR3 is built from 14 residues. V lost 4 bases to trimming and J lost 9 bases, with 16 bases between them. Germline assignment: CDR1 MGHRA and CDR2 YSYEKL.

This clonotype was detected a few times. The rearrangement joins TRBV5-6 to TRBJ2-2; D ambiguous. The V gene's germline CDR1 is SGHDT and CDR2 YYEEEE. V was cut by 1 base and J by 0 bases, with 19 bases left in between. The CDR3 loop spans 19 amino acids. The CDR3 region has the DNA TGTGCCAGCAGCTTGACTGGGCCCCTTCTTGTCGCGAACACCGGGGAGCTGTTTTTT. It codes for CASSLTGPLLVANTGELFF.

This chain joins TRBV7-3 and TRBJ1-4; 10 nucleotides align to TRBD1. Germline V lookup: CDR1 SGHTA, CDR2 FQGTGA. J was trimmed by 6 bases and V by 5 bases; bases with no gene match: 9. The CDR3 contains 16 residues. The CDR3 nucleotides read TGTGCCAGCAGCCAAACAGGACAGGGGGGAGATGAAAAACTGTTTTTT. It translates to CASSQTGQGGDEKLFF.

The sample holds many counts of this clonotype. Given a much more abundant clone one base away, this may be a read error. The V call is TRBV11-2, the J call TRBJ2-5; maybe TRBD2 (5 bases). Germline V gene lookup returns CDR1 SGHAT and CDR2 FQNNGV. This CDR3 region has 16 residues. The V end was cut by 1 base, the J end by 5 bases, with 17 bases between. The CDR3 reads CASSLGRAALTETQYF. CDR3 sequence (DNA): TGTGCCAGCAGCTTAGGTCGAGCGGCGCTTACGGAGACCCAGTACTTC.

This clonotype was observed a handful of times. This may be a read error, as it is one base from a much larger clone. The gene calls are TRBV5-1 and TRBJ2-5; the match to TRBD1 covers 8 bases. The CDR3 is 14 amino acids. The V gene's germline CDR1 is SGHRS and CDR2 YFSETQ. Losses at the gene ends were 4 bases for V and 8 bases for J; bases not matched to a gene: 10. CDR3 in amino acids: CASSVDRGEDTQYF. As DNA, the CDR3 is TGCGCCAGCAGCGTCGACAGGGGTGAGGACACCCAGTACTTC.

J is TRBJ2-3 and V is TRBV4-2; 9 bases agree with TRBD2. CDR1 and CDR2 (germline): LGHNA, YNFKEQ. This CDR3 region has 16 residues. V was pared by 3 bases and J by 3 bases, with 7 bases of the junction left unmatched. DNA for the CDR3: TGTGCCAGCAGCCATATGCTAAGCGGGGGGACAGATACGCAGTATTTT. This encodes CASSHMLSGGTDTQYF.

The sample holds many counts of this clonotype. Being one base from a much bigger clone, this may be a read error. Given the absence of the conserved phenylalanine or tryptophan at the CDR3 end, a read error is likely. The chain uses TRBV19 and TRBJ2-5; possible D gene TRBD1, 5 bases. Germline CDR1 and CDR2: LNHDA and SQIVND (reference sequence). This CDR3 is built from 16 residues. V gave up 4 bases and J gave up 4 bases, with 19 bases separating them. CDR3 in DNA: TGTGCCAGTAGTAAGATACAGGTCGGTGTTGGAGAGACCCAGTACTCC. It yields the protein CASSKIQVGVGETQYS.

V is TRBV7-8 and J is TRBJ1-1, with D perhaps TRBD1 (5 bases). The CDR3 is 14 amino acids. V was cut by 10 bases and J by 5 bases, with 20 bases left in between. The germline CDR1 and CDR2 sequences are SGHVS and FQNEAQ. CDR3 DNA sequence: TGTGCCACCCATTACGAAGCTGGGGGAACTGAAGCTTTCTTT. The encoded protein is CATHYEAGGTEAFF.

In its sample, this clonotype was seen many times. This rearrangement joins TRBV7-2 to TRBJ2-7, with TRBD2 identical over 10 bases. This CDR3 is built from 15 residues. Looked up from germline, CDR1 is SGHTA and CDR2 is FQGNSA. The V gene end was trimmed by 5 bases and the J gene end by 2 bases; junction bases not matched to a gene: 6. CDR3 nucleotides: TGTGCCAGCAGCGACCGCGGACTAGCGGCCTACGAGCAGTACTTC. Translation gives CASSDRGLAAYEQYF.